These T cell receptor beta chains were read from a single sample in a study of T cells in Graves' hyperthyroidism and ophthalmopathy. TCRdb analysed the multiplex PCR reads with MiXCR anew, one entry per CDR3 protein. The sample includes more than 550,000 distinct CDR3 sequences, just under 45% of them seen just once. Input material: peripheral blood or thyroid tissue (not recorded which). These TCRs come from an adult man with Graves' disease, either hyperthyroidism or ophthalmopathy (not recorded which). Both conserved end residues are trimmed from each CDR3. The order of the fields is CDR3 protein, V gene, J gene.

CDR3 protein: ASSVSQLNTEAF
V gene: TRBV9
J gene: TRBJ1-1

CDR3 protein: AISESKASGKETQY
V gene: TRBV10-3
J gene: TRBJ2-5

CDR3 protein: ASSRGPSGNTIY
V gene: TRBV7-9
J gene: TRBJ1-3

CDR3 protein: ASTLQAGVYGYT
V gene: TRBV2
J gene: TRBJ1-2

CDR3 protein: ASSKVGALLYGYT
V gene: TRBV19
J gene: TRBJ1-2

CDR3 protein: SASLTGADTGELF
V gene: TRBV20-1
J gene: TRBJ2-2

CDR3 protein: AISAGGTEAF
V gene: TRBV10-3
J gene: TRBJ1-1

CDR3 protein: SAREGDGFYEQY
V gene: TRBV20-1
J gene: TRBJ2-7

CDR3 protein: ASGMDRGPSGNTIY
V gene: TRBV12-3/TRBV12-4
J gene: TRBJ1-3

CDR3 protein: SVDGQGEQPQH
V gene: TRBV29-1
J gene: TRBJ1-5

CDR3 protein: SARPSSAGGGETQY
V gene: TRBV20-1
J gene: TRBJ2-5

CDR3 protein: ASSIAGSSGNTIY
V gene: TRBV19
J gene: TRBJ1-3

CDR3 protein: ASNPRNEKLF
V gene: TRBV25-1
J gene: TRBJ1-4

CDR3 protein: ASKALAGGTYEQY
V gene: TRBV19
J gene: TRBJ2-7

CDR3 protein: ASSQAGTSGGQETQY
V gene: TRBV2
J gene: TRBJ2-5

CDR3 protein: ASSSTEGIPNYGHT
V gene: TRBV5-7
J gene: TRBJ1-2

CDR3 protein: ASERAQPQH
V gene: TRBV2
J gene: TRBJ1-5

CDR3 protein: SVKKRSDLNTEAF
V gene: TRBV29-1
J gene: TRBJ1-1

CDR3 protein: ASSTTDFNSPLH
V gene: TRBV12-3/TRBV12-4
J gene: TRBJ1-6

CDR3 protein: ASSLFQDRTRETQY
V gene: TRBV7-8
J gene: TRBJ2-5

CDR3 protein: ASSFRQGYNEKLF
V gene: TRBV7-8
J gene: TRBJ1-4

CDR3 protein: ASSLPGQASHEQY
V gene: TRBV7-9
J gene: TRBJ2-7

CDR3 protein: ASSVGLAGGHGELF
V gene: TRBV9
J gene: TRBJ2-2

CDR3 protein: ASSESGGQGFVNTIY
V gene: TRBV2
J gene: TRBJ1-3

CDR3 protein: ASSQRETGSYEQY
V gene: TRBV7-2
J gene: TRBJ2-7

CDR3 protein: SVQGTSGANVLT
V gene: TRBV29-1
J gene: TRBJ2-6

CDR3 protein: ASREVTGGGETQY
V gene: TRBV7-8
J gene: TRBJ2-5

CDR3 protein: SEGQVAQTQY
V gene: TRBV29-1
J gene: TRBJ2-5

CDR3 protein: ASSLASGGAGEQY
V gene: TRBV2
J gene: TRBJ2-7

CDR3 protein: ASSEGGQGGFEQY
V gene: TRBV2
J gene: TRBJ2-7

CDR3 protein: SARSWLSGLDTEAF
V gene: TRBV20-1
J gene: TRBJ1-1

CDR3 protein: ASSYLEVSNQPQH
V gene: TRBV6-6
J gene: TRBJ1-5

CDR3 protein: SAGLRDNSGNTIY
V gene: TRBV29-1
J gene: TRBJ1-3

CDR3 protein: ASLFNYGYT
V gene: TRBV19
J gene: TRBJ1-2

CDR3 protein: ASSGYTGARSTEAF
V gene: TRBV6-1
J gene: TRBJ1-1

CDR3 protein: ASSLRRYSNQPQH
V gene: TRBV10-3
J gene: TRBJ1-5

CDR3 protein: VSSEWGPVTHSNQPQH
V gene: TRBV2
J gene: TRBJ1-5

CDR3 protein: ASSPPQVDSLARNSPLH
V gene: TRBV7-8
J gene: TRBJ1-6

CDR3 protein: SVGGWGGYGYT
V gene: TRBV29-1
J gene: TRBJ1-2

CDR3 protein: SARDDRVGGPYEQY
V gene: TRBV20-1
J gene: TRBJ2-7

CDR3 protein: ASRAMGYSNQPQH
V gene: TRBV12-3/TRBV12-4
J gene: TRBJ1-5

CDR3 protein: ASSLLRLLAGGQETQH
V gene: TRBV7-2
J gene: TRBJ2-5

CDR3 protein: AIRRAGEIGELF
V gene: TRBV10-3
J gene: TRBJ2-2

CDR3 protein: ASSENRGSVYNSPLH
V gene: TRBV25-1
J gene: TRBJ1-6

CDR3 protein: ASSVVFSKNTEAF
V gene: TRBV7-9
J gene: TRBJ1-1

CDR3 protein: ASRDLNSNQPQH
V gene: TRBV2
J gene: TRBJ1-5

CDR3 protein: ASTSVAYGYT
V gene: TRBV2
J gene: TRBJ1-2

CDR3 protein: ASSLRYNSPLH
V gene: TRBV7-9
J gene: TRBJ1-6

CDR3 protein: ASSLVLEAVGAF
V gene: TRBV7-9
J gene: TRBJ1-1

CDR3 protein: ATSRQAQGGETTEAF
V gene: TRBV15
J gene: TRBJ1-1

CDR3 protein: ASSARDREGEQS
V gene: TRBV9
J gene: TRBJ2-7

CDR3 protein: ASSTQGREQPQH
V gene: TRBV2
J gene: TRBJ1-5

CDR3 protein: ASSWGQNNQPQH
V gene: TRBV5-6
J gene: TRBJ1-5

CDR3 protein: ASSHGRASPEAF
V gene: TRBV7-9
J gene: TRBJ1-1

CDR3 protein: ASSPSTGRDSPLH
V gene: TRBV12-3/TRBV12-4
J gene: TRBJ1-6

CDR3 protein: AGSYSGQTNTEAF
V gene: TRBV10-3
J gene: TRBJ1-1

CDR3 protein: ATSSLNRDNSPLH
V gene: TRBV15
J gene: TRBJ1-6

CDR3 protein: ASSLDRGGSVAF
V gene: TRBV7-9
J gene: TRBJ1-1